The present T cell receptor beta chain was sequenced within a study of T cells in Graves' hyperthyroidism and ophthalmopathy. Under 3 months was the duration of disease in ophthalmopathy patients, who also had a Clinical Activity Score of at least 3 and a NOSPECS grade of at least 4. The source material, RNA transcripts, was used to amplify TCR beta CDR3 regions. The primer set for the first-round RT-PCR of the TCR CDR3 was HTBI. Each CDR3 protein gets one entry after TCRdb re-called the multiplex PCR reads with MiXCR. The data hold about 640,000 distinct CDR3 sequences, with 20% to 25% observed a single time. The CDR3 has 16 amino acids. Trimming took 4 bases from V and 2 from J, leaving 16 bases between them. Germline CDR1 reads PRHDT; CDR2 reads FYEKMQ (reference sequence).

This sequence joins TRBV13 and TRBJ2-3; D is possibly TRBD2 (5 bases). The sequencing sample was made of blood. This clonotype was sampled from a man between 25 and 39 years old with Graves' ophthalmopathy. The CDR3, as DNA: TGTGCCAGCAGCTCTCCTTCCGGACTGCCCACAGATACGCAGTATTTT. Amino acids: CASSSPSGLPTDTQYF. Supplemented by reference TRBV13 and TRBJ2-3, the full variable domain reads AAGVIQSPRHLIKEKRETATLKCYPIPRHDTVYWYQQGPGQDPQFLISFYEKMQSDKGSIPDRFSAQQFSDYHSELNMSSLELGDSALYFCASSSPSGLPTDTQYFGPGTRLTVL.